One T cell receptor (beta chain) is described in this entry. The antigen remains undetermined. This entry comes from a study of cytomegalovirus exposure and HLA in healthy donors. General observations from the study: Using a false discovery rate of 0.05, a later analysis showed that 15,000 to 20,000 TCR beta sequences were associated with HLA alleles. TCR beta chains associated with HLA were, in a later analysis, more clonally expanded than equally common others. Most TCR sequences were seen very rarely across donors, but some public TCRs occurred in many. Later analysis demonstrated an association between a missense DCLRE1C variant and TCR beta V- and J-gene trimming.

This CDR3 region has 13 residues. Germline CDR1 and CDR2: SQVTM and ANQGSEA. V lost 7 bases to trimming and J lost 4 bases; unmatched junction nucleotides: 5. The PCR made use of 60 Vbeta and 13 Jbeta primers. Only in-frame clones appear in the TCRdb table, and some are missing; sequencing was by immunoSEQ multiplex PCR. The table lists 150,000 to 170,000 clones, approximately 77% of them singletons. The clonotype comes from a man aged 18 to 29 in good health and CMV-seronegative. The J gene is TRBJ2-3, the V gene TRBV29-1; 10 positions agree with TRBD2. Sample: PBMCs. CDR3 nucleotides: TGCAGCGCCTCTAGCGGGAGCGCAGATACGCAGTATTTT. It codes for CSASSGSADTQYF.